This T cell receptor (beta chain) appears in the sequencing data of a study of blood T cell repertoires in COVID-19. The ends lost 0 bases at V and 5 bases at J; junction bases unmatched: 2. Germline V lookup: CDR1 MNHEY, CDR2 SVGAGI. CDR3 length: 14 residues. Adults between about 18 and 95 years of age took part from 20 to 25 US areas. Generated by immunoSEQ multiplex PCR, the TCRdb table keeps only in-frame clones and is missing some. The repertoire holds about 370,000 clones, approximately 90% seen once, with 0.9% to 1.1% in the top ten. The V call is TRBV6-5, the J call TRBJ2-5; 8 positions agree with TRBD2. This clonotype was sampled from a man younger than 30 who had recovered from COVID-19. Sequenced sample: PBMCs or T cells enriched from blood (not recorded which). The CDR3 here is CASSYSGLAETQYF. The CDR3 nucleotides are TGTGCCAGCAGTTACTCCGGACTAGCTGAGACCCAGTACTTC.